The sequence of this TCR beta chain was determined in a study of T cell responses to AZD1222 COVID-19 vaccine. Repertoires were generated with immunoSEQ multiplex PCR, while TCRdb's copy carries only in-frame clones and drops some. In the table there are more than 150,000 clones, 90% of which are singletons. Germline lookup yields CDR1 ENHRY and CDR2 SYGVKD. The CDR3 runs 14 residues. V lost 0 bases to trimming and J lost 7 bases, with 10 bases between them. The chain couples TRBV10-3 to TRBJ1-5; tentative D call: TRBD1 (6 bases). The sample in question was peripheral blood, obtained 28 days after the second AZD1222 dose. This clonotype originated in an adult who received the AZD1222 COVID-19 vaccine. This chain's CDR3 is CAISESKQGQPQHF. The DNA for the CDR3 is TGTGCCATCAGTGAGTCCAAGCAGGGGCAGCCCCAGCATTTT.